These T cell receptor beta chains were read from a single sample in a study of CD8+ T cells in alopecia areata. The protocol was immunoSEQ multiplex PCR, while the TCRdb copy is restricted to in-frame clones and leaves out a portion. The sample yields about 250,000 clones, 65% to 70% seen once. Sequencing was performed on CD4+ T cells sorted from blood, taken at week 0. These receptors originate from a human donor with alopecia areata. Each CDR3 is given with its conserved first and last residue. D genes are given only for firm matches. The size of a clone is reported for some rows only, either as once, few or many, or as a class for expanded clones.

d_gene: TRBD2
abundance: .
j_gene: TRBJ2-3
v_gene: TRBV10-3
CDR3nt: TGTGCCATCAGTGAGTTTCCCCCCACTAGCGGGGGCGTAACTAGCACAGATACGCAGTATTTT
CDR3aa: CAISEFPPTSGGVTSTDTQYF

d_gene: .
abundance: few
j_gene: TRBJ2-3
v_gene: TRBV29-1
CDR3nt: TGCAGCGTTGCGCAGGGGAGCACAGATACGCAGTATTTT
CDR3aa: CSVAQGSTDTQYF

d_gene: TRBD1
abundance: .
j_gene: TRBJ1-2
v_gene: TRBV30
CDR3nt: TGTGCCTGGAGTGCCTCCGGACAGGGCTATGGCTACACCTTC
CDR3aa: CAWSASGQGYGYTF

d_gene: .
abundance: few
j_gene: TRBJ2-7
v_gene: TRBV5-1
CDR3nt: TGCGCCAGCAGCTTAAGGGGACCGCCCAGTAGCGAGCAGTACTTC
CDR3aa: CASSLRGPPSSEQYF

d_gene: .
abundance: .
j_gene: TRBJ1-3
v_gene: TRBV30
CDR3nt: TGTGCCTGGAGTGTAGGAATCTCTGGAAACACCATATATTTT
CDR3aa: CAWSVGISGNTIYF

d_gene: .
abundance: .
j_gene: TRBJ1-1
v_gene: TRBV9
CDR3nt: TGTGCCAGCAGCGTAGCGACAGGCGGCGGAGGAACTGAAGCTTTCTTT
CDR3aa: CASSVATGGGGTEAFF

d_gene: .
abundance: .
j_gene: TRBJ2-7
v_gene: TRBV7-9
CDR3nt: TGTGCCAGCAGCTTAGTCCGGGGACTGGTACAAGGCGAGCAGTACTTC
CDR3aa: CASSLVRGLVQGEQYF

d_gene: .
abundance: once
j_gene: TRBJ1-6
v_gene: TRBV5-6
CDR3nt: TGTGCCAGCAGCTTGGTGCCGGGAACCTCACCCCTCCACTTT
CDR3aa: CASSLVPGTSPLHF

d_gene: .
abundance: once
j_gene: TRBJ2-1
v_gene: TRBV5-4
CDR3nt: TGTGCCAGCAGCTTAGGGGGTAACTCCTACAATGAGCAGTTCTTC
CDR3aa: CASSLGGNSYNEQFF

d_gene: .
abundance: .
j_gene: TRBJ2-1
v_gene: TRBV7-3
CDR3nt: TGTGCCAGCAGCTCCTCGTACGAACGGGAGCAGTTCTTC
CDR3aa: CASSSSYEREQFF

d_gene: .
abundance: .
j_gene: TRBJ1-5
v_gene: TRBV29-1
CDR3nt: TGCAGCGTTGGCGGGGGACGTCAGCCCCAGCATTTT
CDR3aa: CSVGGGRQPQHF

d_gene: .
abundance: few
j_gene: TRBJ1-5
v_gene: TRBV29-1
CDR3nt: TGCAGCGTTGTTTGTCAGCCCCAGCATTTT
CDR3aa: CSVVCQPQHF

d_gene: .
abundance: .
j_gene: TRBJ1-1
v_gene: TRBV30
CDR3nt: TGTGCCTGGAGTGTAGAGACAGCTGAAGCTTTCTTT
CDR3aa: CAWSVETAEAFF

d_gene: .
abundance: .
j_gene: TRBJ2-5
v_gene: TRBV9
CDR3nt: TGTGCCAGCAGCCTACAGGGGACTCGCGGGGGACCGAGGGGGACCCAGTACTTC
CDR3aa: CASSLQGTRGGPRGTQYF

d_gene: .
abundance: few
j_gene: TRBJ1-1
v_gene: TRBV19
CDR3nt: TGTGCCAGTAGTATCGGTGCAGGGAACACTGAAGCTTTCTTT
CDR3aa: CASSIGAGNTEAFF

d_gene: .
abundance: .
j_gene: TRBJ1-2
v_gene: TRBV15
CDR3nt: TGTGCCACCAGCACTGGGGGGCGGGTTGGCTACACCTTC
CDR3aa: CATSTGGRVGYTF

d_gene: .
abundance: .
j_gene: TRBJ1-2
v_gene: TRBV29-1
CDR3nt: TGCAGCGTGGCCCGGGGCCCGCAGGAGTATGGCTACACCTTC
CDR3aa: CSVARGPQEYGYTF

d_gene: TRBD2
abundance: .
j_gene: TRBJ2-5
v_gene: TRBV6-6
CDR3nt: TGTGCCAGCGAGCGGGGGTCCGGGGAGACCCAGTACTTC
CDR3aa: CASERGSGETQYF

d_gene: TRBD1
abundance: few
j_gene: TRBJ2-7
v_gene: TRBV5-1
CDR3nt: TGCGCCAGCAGCTTGGGGACAGGGGAGTACGAGCAGTACTTC
CDR3aa: CASSLGTGEYEQYF

d_gene: .
abundance: .
j_gene: TRBJ1-1
v_gene: TRBV30
CDR3nt: TGTGCCTGGAGTGTAAAGGGAAACACTGAAGCTTTCTTT
CDR3aa: CAWSVKGNTEAFF

d_gene: .
abundance: once
j_gene: TRBJ2-5
v_gene: TRBV14
CDR3nt: TGTGCCAGCAGCCACTCCGAAGAGACCCAGTACTTC
CDR3aa: CASSHSEETQYF

d_gene: .
abundance: .
j_gene: TRBJ2-5
v_gene: TRBV7-6
CDR3nt: TGTGCCAGCAGCGGGTCTAGCGAGAAGGGGACCCAGTACTTC
CDR3aa: CASSGSSEKGTQYF

d_gene: TRBD1
abundance: .
j_gene: TRBJ2-7
v_gene: TRBV30
CDR3nt: TGTGCCTGGAGTCCTGGGACAGGAAGCCCCTACGAGCAGTACTTC
CDR3aa: CAWSPGTGSPYEQYF

d_gene: TRBD1
abundance: once
j_gene: TRBJ2-5
v_gene: TRBV10-3
CDR3nt: TGTGCCATCAGGCCCGGGACAGGGGTAGAGACCCAGTACTTC
CDR3aa: CAIRPGTGVETQYF

d_gene: TRBD1
abundance: few
j_gene: TRBJ2-4
v_gene: TRBV14
CDR3nt: TGTGCCAGCAGCCAAGGGGCAGGGGGAAACATTCAGTACTTC
CDR3aa: CASSQGAGGNIQYF

d_gene: .
abundance: few
j_gene: TRBJ2-1
v_gene: TRBV29-1
CDR3nt: TGCAGCGTCGCCGCAGGGCACCCTTACAATGAGCAGTTCTTC
CDR3aa: CSVAAGHPYNEQFF

d_gene: TRBD2
abundance: .
j_gene: TRBJ2-1
v_gene: TRBV10-3
CDR3nt: TGTGCCATCCATGAAGGAGCTAGCGGAAACAATGAGCAGTTCTTC
CDR3aa: CAIHEGASGNNEQFF

d_gene: .
abundance: .
j_gene: TRBJ2-6
v_gene: TRBV7-9
CDR3nt: TGTGCCAGCAGCTTAGCGCGGGCCTTAACGGGGGCCAACGTCCTGACTTTC
CDR3aa: CASSLARALTGANVLTF

d_gene: TRBD1
abundance: .
j_gene: TRBJ1-2
v_gene: TRBV2
CDR3nt: TGTGCCAGCCCACGGGACAGGACCTTCTATGGCTACACCTTC
CDR3aa: CASPRDRTFYGYTF

d_gene: .
abundance: .
j_gene: TRBJ2-5
v_gene: TRBV7-6
CDR3nt: TGTGCCAGCAGCCCATGGGCCGGTCAGCAAGAGACCCAGTACTTC
CDR3aa: CASSPWAGQQETQYF

d_gene: TRBD1
abundance: .
j_gene: TRBJ1-5
v_gene: TRBV18
CDR3nt: TGTGCCAGCTCCCGGGACAGGGGGAATCAGCCCCAGCATTTT
CDR3aa: CASSRDRGNQPQHF

d_gene: .
abundance: .
j_gene: TRBJ1-5
v_gene: TRBV7-2
CDR3nt: TGTGCCAGCAGCTTATACAGCCAGCCCCAGCATTTT
CDR3aa: CASSLYSQPQHF

d_gene: TRBD1
abundance: once
j_gene: TRBJ1-6
v_gene: TRBV7-2
CDR3nt: TGTGCCAGCAGCTTAGCGGAGGGGACAGGGTCACACTTT
CDR3aa: CASSLAEGTGSHF

d_gene: .
abundance: .
j_gene: TRBJ1-5
v_gene: TRBV27
CDR3nt: TGTGCCAGCAGGACAGGTGGGGTAGGGAATCAGCCCCAGCATTTT
CDR3aa: CASRTGGVGNQPQHF

d_gene: .
abundance: .
j_gene: TRBJ2-3
v_gene: TRBV29-1
CDR3nt: TGCAGCGTTACTTCGGGGGCAGGCACAGATACGCAGTATTTT
CDR3aa: CSVTSGAGTDTQYF

d_gene: .
abundance: .
j_gene: TRBJ2-5
v_gene: TRBV29-1
CDR3nt: TGCAGCGCTCTAACTAGTCGAGAGACCCAGTACTTC
CDR3aa: CSALTSRETQYF

d_gene: TRBD1
abundance: .
j_gene: TRBJ2-3
v_gene: TRBV30
CDR3nt: TGTGCCTGGAGTGTACAAGGACAGGGGTCAGATACGCAGTATTTT
CDR3aa: CAWSVQGQGSDTQYF

d_gene: .
abundance: .
j_gene: TRBJ2-7
v_gene: TRBV7-8
CDR3nt: TGTGCCAGCAGCTTAATGGGTCAGTTCTACGAGCAGTACTTC
CDR3aa: CASSLMGQFYEQYF

d_gene: TRBD1
abundance: .
j_gene: TRBJ2-5
v_gene: TRBV29-1
CDR3nt: TGCAGCGTAACACGGCAGGACAGGGTAGAGACCCAGTACTTC
CDR3aa: CSVTRQDRVETQYF

d_gene: .
abundance: .
j_gene: TRBJ2-7
v_gene: TRBV29-1
CDR3nt: TGCAGCGCCCGATCGCAGGGTGGATCCTACGAGCAGTACTTC
CDR3aa: CSARSQGGSYEQYF

d_gene: .
abundance: .
j_gene: TRBJ2-7
v_gene: TRBV14
CDR3nt: TGTGCCAGCAGCCAAGTCGAGCAGTACTTC
CDR3aa: CASSQVEQYF

d_gene: .
abundance: .
j_gene: TRBJ2-3
v_gene: TRBV30
CDR3nt: TGTGCCTGGAGTACAGGTCTCTATACAGATACGCAGTATTTT
CDR3aa: CAWSTGLYTDTQYF

d_gene: .
abundance: .
j_gene: TRBJ1-6
v_gene: TRBV30
CDR3nt: TGTGCCTGGAGTGTACCGAGACACAGAGGGAATTCACCCCTCCACTTT
CDR3aa: CAWSVPRHRGNSPLHF

d_gene: .
abundance: .
j_gene: TRBJ2-5
v_gene: TRBV30
CDR3nt: TGTGCCTGGAGTGTAAAGAAAGAGACCCAGTACTTC
CDR3aa: CAWSVKKETQYF

d_gene: .
abundance: once
j_gene: TRBJ1-6
v_gene: TRBV25-1
CDR3nt: TGTGCCAGCAGTGGTGTGGGGAATTCACCCCTCCACTTT
CDR3aa: CASSGVGNSPLHF

d_gene: TRBD1
abundance: .
j_gene: TRBJ1-2
v_gene: TRBV27
CDR3nt: TGTGCCAGCGGGAGACAGGGGGCTTACTATGGCTACACCTTC
CDR3aa: CASGRQGAYYGYTF

d_gene: .
abundance: .
j_gene: TRBJ2-1
v_gene: TRBV29-1
CDR3nt: TGCAGCGTAACCCCCGCCCCCACGTACAATGAGCAGTTCTTC
CDR3aa: CSVTPAPTYNEQFF

d_gene: .
abundance: few
j_gene: TRBJ1-5
v_gene: TRBV29-1
CDR3nt: TGCAGCGTCGGGCAGGGCACAAATCAGCCCCAGCATTTT
CDR3aa: CSVGQGTNQPQHF

d_gene: TRBD2
abundance: few
j_gene: TRBJ2-3
v_gene: TRBV6-1
CDR3nt: TGTGCCAGCAGTGAAGCTAGCGGGTACACAGATACGCAGTATTTT
CDR3aa: CASSEASGYTDTQYF

d_gene: TRBD1
abundance: .
j_gene: TRBJ1-1
v_gene: TRBV7-9
CDR3nt: TGTGCCAGCAGCTCACGGACAGGTTCGTACTTT
CDR3aa: CASSSRTGSYF

d_gene: .
abundance: few
j_gene: TRBJ2-2
v_gene: TRBV29-1
CDR3nt: TGCAGCGTTGTACAGGGTGGAACCGGGGAGCTGTTTTTT
CDR3aa: CSVVQGGTGELFF

d_gene: .
abundance: once
j_gene: TRBJ2-1
v_gene: TRBV7-2
CDR3nt: TGTGCCAGCAGCTTAGTCCCTCTACTAGCTGACCTTTACAATGAGCAGTTCTTC
CDR3aa: CASSLVPLLADLYNEQFF

d_gene: TRBD1
abundance: few
j_gene: TRBJ2-5
v_gene: TRBV5-1
CDR3nt: TGCGCCAGCAGCACGACCGGGACAGGGACGTCGAAGACCCAGTACTTC
CDR3aa: CASSTTGTGTSKTQYF

d_gene: .
abundance: .
j_gene: TRBJ2-5
v_gene: TRBV7-9
CDR3nt: TGTGCCAGCAGCTTAGCTATGGGTGATCAAGAGACCCAGTACTTC
CDR3aa: CASSLAMGDQETQYF

d_gene: .
abundance: .
j_gene: TRBJ2-6
v_gene: TRBV6-5
CDR3nt: TGTGCCAGCAGCCTCCGTGGGGCCAACGTCCTGACTTTC
CDR3aa: CASSLRGANVLTF

d_gene: .
abundance: .
j_gene: TRBJ1-6
v_gene: TRBV11-2
CDR3nt: TGTGCCAGCAGCTCTTTACGGGCTCCGGCCCCATCACCCCTCCACTTT
CDR3aa: CASSSLRAPAPSPLHF